The clone carrying this T cell receptor beta chain has only a few counts. Seattle-derived patients entered the study during active infection and were followed longitudinally. The data were taken from a study of blood T cell repertoires in COVID-19. As for the study in general: COVID-19 samples from acute and convalescent phases originated in the United States, Italy and Spain.

CDR1 is MNHEY, CDR2 SMNVEV, per germline (reference sequence). The germline V and J ends were trimmed by 3 bases and 10 bases, with 19 bases remaining between them. The CDR3 is made up of 16 amino acids. As processed by the authors: Estimation of nucleated cell counts relied on the amplification of reference gene primers. The method was immunoSEQ multiplex PCR; TCRdb's version includes in-frame clones alone and lacks a portion of them. The V and J calls and clone size were taken over from that table, and D and trimming were inferred from the DNA. The repertoire holds hundreds of thousands of clones, more than 70% seen once, with under 8% in the top ten.

Sequencing was done on a sample of peripheral blood. The source of this sequence is a woman aged 25 to 45 with COVID-19, enrolled during active disease. V gene TRBV27 combines with J gene TRBJ1-6; tentatively, D is TRBD1 (5 bases). The CDR3 spells CASSLTSGGSGSPLHF. The DNA for the CDR3 is TGTGCCAGCAGTTTGACGTCCGGGGGAAGTGGATCACCCCTCCACTTT.